Shown below are 25 T cell receptor beta chains from a single sample sequenced in a study of T-cell reconstitution after alpha-beta-depleted transplantation in children. Unique molecular identifiers featured in how the TCRbeta library was prepared. TCRdb re-analysed the PCR reads in MiXCR, keeping a single row per CDR3 protein. The sample shows more than 400,000 distinct CDR3 sequences, 10% to 12% of them seen only once. Here the sequenced sample was PBMCs, mostly from graft donor cells, taken 180 days after TCRalphabeta/CD19-depleted stem cell transplant. Receptor source: a female patient between 2 and 15 years old who had a stem cell transplant for aplastic anemia, so the T cells may come from the graft donor.

The rearrangement uses TRBV2 and TRBJ2-2; 14 bases agree with TRBD2. Trimming took 7 bases from V and 0 from J; bases not matched to a gene: 10. Per the germline V gene, CDR1 is SNHLY and CDR2 is FYNNEI. The CDR3 contains 19 residues. CDR3 in amino acids: CASTGSRLAGGSNTGELFF. The CDR3 nucleotides read TGTGCCAGCACTGGCTCCCGACTAGCGGGAGGGTCGAACACCGGGGAGCTGTTTTTT.

The genes are TRBV7-7 and TRBJ2-7, with D perhaps matching TRBD1 or TRBD2 (5 bases each). Trimming stripped 5 bases from V and 6 bases from J, with 20 bases between. CDR3 size: 15 residues. The germline V gene has CDR1 SSHAT and CDR2 FNYEAQ (reference sequence). CDR3 sequence: CASSPGLVGVSEQYF. The CDR3 coding sequence is TGTGCCAGCAGCCCGGGGCTGGTGGGAGTATCCGAGCAGTACTTC.

There are a few counts of this clonotype. The chain couples TRBV28 to TRBJ2-5; tentative D call: TRBD2 (6 bases). V was trimmed by 4 bases and J by 2 bases, leaving 14 bases between them. The CDR3 consists of 15 residues. Germline CDR1 reads MDHEN; CDR2 reads SYDVKM. This CDR3 is CASSYVAAPQETQYF. CDR3 DNA sequence: TGTGCCAGCAGTTACGTAGCGGCTCCACAAGAGACCCAGTACTTC.

The chain recombines TRBV20-1 with TRBJ2-1; D possibly corresponds to TRBD1 (5 bases). V lost 3 bases and J lost 2, with 8 bases in between. The CDR3 is made up of 13 amino acids. Germline assignment: CDR1 DFQATT and CDR2 SNEGSKA (reference sequence). The CDR3 DNA follows: TGCAGTGCTAGCGACAGTACCTACAATGAGCAGTTCTTC. Its protein product is CSASDSTYNEQFF.

This clonotype has more than one count but fewer than ten. This chain's CDR3 is CASSLGGQKYEAFF. CDR3 sequence (DNA): TGTGCCAGCAGCTTAGGAGGACAGAAATATGAAGCTTTCTTT. The rearrangement joins TRBV7-9 to TRBJ1-1; perhaps TRBD1 as D (6 bases). Germline values: CDR1 SEHNR, CDR2 FQNEAQ (reference sequence). V was shortened by 1 base and J by 7 bases, with 13 bases between the two germline ends. This CDR3 spans 14 amino acids.

This clonotype was detected only a few times. The chain combines TRBV3-1 with TRBJ1-2; a weak D match, TRBD1 (6 bases). Per germline, CDR1 LGHDT and CDR2 YNNKEL (reference sequence). This CDR3 has 15 residues. Trimming took off 0 bases at V and 2 bases at J, with 10 bases between the two ends. CDR3 region: CASSQDSGGNYGYTF. CDR3 nucleotide sequence: TGTGCCAGCAGCCAAGATTCCGGGGGCAACTATGGCTACACCTTC.

The chain uses TRBV5-1 and TRBJ2-5; 8 positions agree with TRBD2. V dropped 3 bases and J dropped 2; count of bases not matched to a gene: 15. This CDR3 comprises 18 residues. Germline V lookup: CDR1 SGHRS, CDR2 YFSETQ. For the CDR3, the DNA is TGCGCCAGCAGCTCCCGGGATAGCGGGATGTGGGGACAAGAGACCCAGTACTTC. Amino acids: CASSSRDSGMWGQETQYF.

In this sample, this clonotype turned up a few times. The chain couples TRBV4-3 to TRBJ2-6; possibly TRBD2 for D (6 bases). Germline-derived CDR1 and CDR2 are LGHNA and YSLEER. Between the trimmed V and J ends, which lost 5 bases and 3 bases, there was a span of 11 bases. The CDR3 totals 15 residues. The CDR3 DNA sequence: TGCGCCAGCAGCACCCGGGGGAATGGGGCCAACGTCCTGACTTTC. Translation: CASSTRGNGANVLTF.

The sample holds many counts of this clonotype. V is TRBV25-1 and J is TRBJ2-1, with 10 bases aligning to TRBD1. J gave up 8 bases and V 4 bases, and 11 bases lay outside the gene matches. Per germline, CDR1 MGHDK and CDR2 SYGVNS. The length of the CDR3 is 16 residues. CDR3 sequence (DNA): TGTGCCAGCAGTGCTCAACCGGGACAGGGGATCTATGAGCAGTTCTTC. Translated: CASSAQPGQGIYEQFF.

This clonotype has a handful of counts. This chain links TRBV27 with TRBJ1-1; D gene uncertain. CDR1 is MNHEY and CDR2 is SMNVEV in the germline V gene (reference sequence). The CDR3 sequence is 13 residues long. V lost 5 bases and J lost 5, with 12 bases in between. The CDR3 DNA follows: TGTGCCAGCAGTCAGAACGGGGAGACTGAAGCTTTCTTT. Translation: CASSQNGETEAFF.

The rearrangement links TRBV7-9 to TRBJ1-1, with TRBD1 identical over 9 bases. Germline trimming cut 5 bases from V and 1 base from J; bases unmatched to any gene: 8. The CDR3 sequence is 16 residues long. Germline V lookup: CDR1 SEHNR, CDR2 FQNEAQ (reference sequence). CDR3 protein: CASSRPRQGGNTEAFF. CDR3 nucleotides: TGTGCCAGCAGCCGACCTAGACAGGGGGGGAACACTGAAGCTTTCTTT.

The chain joins TRBV20-1 to TRBJ1-5; D gene unclear. The V and J ends lost 6 bases and 1 base respectively, with 10 bases between them. This CDR3 comprises 13 residues. CDR1 and CDR2 (germline): DFQATT, SNEGSKA (reference sequence). The CDR3 nucleotides read TGCAGTGCGCGCGGTTGGAGCAATCAGCCCCAGCATTTT. It is translated as CSARGWSNQPQHF.

This clonotype has more than one count but fewer than ten. The genes are TRBV7-2 and TRBJ2-3; 10 bases are shared with TRBD2. V lost 1 base and J lost 0; bases outside the gene matches: 4. The CDR3 covers 17 residues. The germline gives CDR1 SGHTA, CDR2 FQGNSA. CDR3 loop: CASSLGGAGGSTDTQYF. CDR3 nucleotides: TGTGCCAGCAGCTTAGGGGGAGCGGGAGGGAGCACAGATACGCAGTATTTT.

The genes are TRBV7-9 and TRBJ2-1; D is unresolved. Germline V CDR1 and CDR2: SEHNR, FQNEAQ (reference sequence). Trimming left V 3 bases short and J 0 bases short, with 12 bases between. This CDR3 spans 16 amino acids. The CDR3 spells CASSLPLLYSYNEQFF. The CDR3 DNA follows: TGTGCCAGCAGCTTGCCGCTTCTATACTCCTACAATGAGCAGTTCTTC. The whole variable domain, remainder taken from reference TRBV7-9 and TRBJ2-1, is DTGVSQNPRHKITKRGQNVTFRCDPISEHNRLYWYRQTLGQGPEFLTYFQNEAQLEKSRLLSDRFSAERPKGSFSTLEIQRTEQGDSAMYLCASSLPLLYSYNEQFFGPGTRLTVL.

J is TRBJ1-2 and V is TRBV7-9; possible D gene TRBD1, 5 bases. With 5 bases removed from V and 7 bases from J, the gap between germline ends came to 17 bases. CDR3 length: 14 residues. CDR1 is SEHNR, CDR2 FQNEAQ, per germline (reference sequence). This chain's CDR3 is CASSNGRGAAGYTF. The CDR3 DNA reads as TGTGCCAGCAGCAACGGGAGGGGTGCGGCTGGCTACACCTTC. The entire variable domain, with the rest obtained from reference TRBV7-9 and TRBJ1-2, is as follows: DTGVSQNPRHKITKRGQNVTFRCDPISEHNRLYWYRQTLGQGPEFLTYFQNEAQLEKSRLLSDRFSAERPKGSFSTLEIQRTEQGDSAMYLCASSNGRGAAGYTFGSGTRLTVV.

This sequence joins TRBV11-2 and TRBJ2-5, with 8 bases matching TRBD2. Germline assignment: CDR1 SGHAT and CDR2 FQNNGV. Trimming at V came to 6 bases and at J to 2 bases, leaving 8 bases not matched to a gene. The CDR3 is made up of 15 amino acids. In DNA form, the CDR3 reads TGTGCCAGCAGGAGACCGGGGACTAGTCAAGAGACCCAGTACTTC. As protein: CASRRPGTSQETQYF.

The table lists this clonotype with a few counts. The chain uses TRBV5-1 and TRBJ2-7; TRBD1 or TRBD2 may be the D gene (5 bases each). Trimming took off 1 base at V and 4 bases at J, with 12 bases between the two ends. This CDR3 region has 14 residues. Germline V CDR1 and CDR2: SGHRS, YFSETQ. The CDR3: CASSLWGSKYEQYF. For the CDR3, the DNA is TGCGCCAGCAGCTTGTGGGGGAGTAAGTACGAGCAGTACTTC. The variable domain in full, completed from reference TRBV5-1 and TRBJ2-7, reads KAGVTQTPRYLIKTRGQQVTLSCSPISGHRSVSWYQQTPGQGLQFLFEYFSETQRNKGNFPGRFSGRQFSNSRSEMNVSTLELGDSALYLCASSLWGSKYEQYFGPGTRLTVT.

In its sample, this clonotype was seen many times. V is TRBV29-1 and J is TRBJ2-5; TRBD1 might be the D (8 bases). V lost 3 bases and J lost 4, with 18 bases in between. Germline loops: CDR1 SQVTM, CDR2 ANQGSEA. This CDR3 spans 15 amino acids. The CDR3 reads CSVDRTGWEGETQYF. CDR3 sequence (DNA): TGCAGCGTTGACAGGACAGGGTGGGAGGGAGAGACCCAGTACTTC.

Only a few counts were recorded for this clonotype. The V gene is TRBV28, the J gene TRBJ1-1; 8 bases align to TRBD1. Germline lookup yields CDR1 MDHEN and CDR2 SYDVKM. The CDR3 covers 14 residues. V was clipped by 5 bases and J by 6 bases; unmatched bases: 8. The CDR3 here is CASSIQGGYAEAFF. In nucleotides, the CDR3 is TGTGCCAGCAGTATACAGGGGGGGTATGCTGAAGCTTTCTTT.

Only a few counts were recorded for this clonotype. The genes are TRBV21-1 and TRBJ2-7; TRBD1, the D gene given by the table, was not confirmed from the DNA. TRBV21-1 constitutes a pseudogene. This CDR3 has 16 amino acids. CDR3 region: CASSKERKGKAHEQYV. In DNA, the CDR3 is TGTGCCAGCAGCAAAGAGCGGAAAGGGAAGGCCCACGAGCAGTACGTC.

This chain links TRBV27 with TRBJ2-1, with D tentatively TRBD2 (6 bases). Trimming pared 3 bases from V and 4 bases from J, leaving 16 bases between. This CDR3 comprises 16 residues. Germline CDR1 MNHEY, CDR2 SMNVEV (reference sequence). CDR3 loop: CASSFWRARTYNEQFF. Here the CDR3 DNA reads TGTGCCAGCAGTTTCTGGAGGGCCAGGACTTACAATGAGCAGTTCTTC.

The rearrangement joins TRBV28 to TRBJ1-1; D gene ambiguous. Trimming stripped 5 bases from V and 7 bases from J, with 11 bases between. This CDR3 is built from 12 residues. Looked up from germline, CDR1 is MDHEN and CDR2 is SYDVKM. CDR3 loop: CASSRPLGEAFF. Written as DNA, the CDR3 is TGTGCCAGCAGTCGGCCCCTGGGTGAAGCTTTCTTT.

This sequence joins TRBV28 and TRBJ2-7; D is perhaps TRBD1 (6 bases). V gave up 1 base and J gave up 0 bases, with 13 bases separating them. CDR1 and CDR2 (germline): MDHEN, SYDVKM. The CDR3 consists of 16 residues. The DNA for the CDR3 is TGTGCCAGCAGTTTATTCGCCACAGGGAGCTCCTACGAGCAGTACTTC. As protein: CASSLFATGSSYEQYF.

This clonotype appeared a few times. The rearrangement links TRBV24-1 to TRBJ2-2; 9 bases agree with TRBD1. Germline V gives CDR1 KGHDR, CDR2 SFDVKD. V shed 7 bases, J shed 3 bases, and the junction held 5 bases outside the gene matches. There are 15 residues in the CDR3. For the CDR3, the DNA is TGTGCCACCAGACAGGGACAGGGTTACACCGGGGAGCTGTTTTTT. This codes for CATRQGQGYTGELFF.

A few counts support this clonotype. The V call is TRBV7-2, the J call TRBJ2-5; TRBD2 matches at 11 bases. The CDR3 consists of 16 residues. CDR1 is SGHTA, CDR2 FQGNSA, per germline. V gave up 4 bases and J gave up 6 bases; unmatched junction bases: 10. In nucleotides, the CDR3 is TGTGCCAGCAGCTCACGACTAGCGGGAACGGTAAAGACCCAGTACTTC. Translated, it gives CASSSRLAGTVKTQYF. Full variable domain (rest looked up from reference TRBV7-2 and TRBJ2-5): GAGVSQSPSNKVTEKGKDVELRCDPISGHTALYWYRQSLGQGLEFLIYFQGNSAPDKSGLPSDRFSAERTGGSVSTLTIQRTQQEDSAVYLCASSSRLAGTVKTQYFGPGTRLLVL.